The rows below give T cell receptor beta chains drawn from one sample of a study of Graves' ophthalmopathy and Graves' hyperthyroidism. One entry per CDR3 protein, called by TCRdb with MiXCR from the multiplex PCR reads. Among 650,000 to 800,000 distinct CDR3 sequences listed, about two fifths were seen once. Sequenced sample: peripheral blood. The receptors come from an adult man with Graves' ophthalmopathy. Both conserved end residues are part of each CDR3. A D gene is named only where the DNA matches it firmly. A row's size may be missing; if present it is once, few, many or a size class.

v_gene	abundance	d_gene	j_gene	CDR3nt	CDR3aa
TRBV19	.	.	TRBJ2-7	TGCGCCAGCAGCTGGGCTCCGGACGGATTCTACGAGCAGTACTTC	CASSWAPDGFYEQYF
TRBV4-1	many	.	TRBJ1-2	TGCGCCAGCAGCCTACGGCTATATGGCTACACCTTC	CASSLRLYGYTF
TRBV19	many	.	TRBJ1-5	TGTGCCAGTACCAGGCGGGCCGGTAGCAATCAGCCCCAGCATTTT	CASTRRAGSNQPQHF
TRBV20-1	few	.	TRBJ2-7	TGCAGTGCCCCGGTGGGGGGCGCGGTTGAGTACTTC	CSAPVGGAVEYF
TRBV4-1	many	.	TRBJ1-3	TGCGCCAGCAGCCAAGAAGTGACTCCCACCATATATTTT	CASSQEVTPTIYF
TRBV4-2	few	.	TRBJ2-2	TGTGCCAGCAGCCAGGCCAGGGGGGCCGGGGAGCTGTTTTTT	CASSQARGAGELFF
TRBV9	.	.	TRBJ2-3	TGTGCCAGCAGCGGGGATGGCACAGATACGCAGTATTTT	CASSGDGTDTQYF
TRBV29-1	.	TRBD1	TRBJ2-3	TGCAGCGGGCGGACAGGCGCAGATACGCAGTATTTT	CSGRTGADTQYF
TRBV7-2	many	.	TRBJ2-5	TGTGCCAGCAGCTTAGGGGTGTCAGAGACCCAGTACTTC	CASSLGVSETQYF
TRBV25-1	.	.	TRBJ2-5	TGTGCCAGCAGTGTCACGGGGGCGGGGACCCAGTACTTC	CASSVTGAGTQYF
TRBV29-1	many	TRBD2	TRBJ2-7	TGCAGCGTTGACAGCGGGACCGACCACGAGCAGTACTTC	CSVDSGTDHEQYF
TRBV2	.	.	TRBJ2-3	TGTGCCAGCAGTTTGAGGCACTACCGGGGCGCAGATACGCAGTATTTT	CASSLRHYRGADTQYF
TRBV2	.	.	TRBJ1-2	TGTGCCAGCAGTGATAGTGGGGGGCATGGCTACACCTTC	CASSDSGGHGYTF
TRBV12-3/TRBV12-4	many	.	TRBJ1-5	TGTGCCAGCAGTTTTTCAACGATTCAGCCCCAGCATTTT	CASSFSTIQPQHF
TRBV7-9	.	.	TRBJ2-6	TGTGCCAGCAGCTTACCGGCTGAGCGGGACAGGACCTTCGTCCTGACTTTC	CASSLPAERDRTFVLTF
TRBV9	.	TRBD2	TRBJ2-3	TGTGCCAGCAGCTCCCGACTAGCGGGGGGCACAGATACGCAGTATTTT	CASSSRLAGGTDTQYF
TRBV20-1	.	TRBD1	TRBJ1-5	TGCAGTGCGCTACAGGGGGGGGGTCAGCCCCAGCATTTT	CSALQGGGQPQHF
TRBV20-1	.	.	TRBJ1-4	TGCAGTGCTAGTAAGGCAGGGGAAAAACTGTTTTTT	CSASKAGEKLFF
TRBV12-5	many	.	TRBJ1-2	TGTGCTAGTGGTGGGGACGGATACTATGGCTACACCTTC	CASGGDGYYGYTF
TRBV6-5	many	.	TRBJ1-5	TGTGCCAGCAGACCCCCCGGGGGTCAGGATCAGCCCCAGCATTTT	CASRPPGGQDQPQHF
TRBV10-2	many	.	TRBJ2-5	TGCGCCAGCAGCGAGCAGGGGACCCAAGAGACCCAGTACTTC	CASSEQGTQETQYF
TRBV6-4	once	.	TRBJ2-2	TGTGCCAGCAGTTACCACAGTCCGAACACCAGGGAGCTGTTTTTT	CASSYHSPNTRELFF
TRBV12-3/TRBV12-4	.	.	TRBJ2-6	TGTGCCAGTTCCCCGGGCCCCCTTCGCCCCGGGGCCAACGTCCTGACTTTC	CASSPGPLRPGANVLTF
TRBV10-2	.	.	TRBJ1-5	TGCGCCAGCAGTGAGTCGACAGAGAATCAGCCCCAGCATTTT	CASSESTENQPQHF